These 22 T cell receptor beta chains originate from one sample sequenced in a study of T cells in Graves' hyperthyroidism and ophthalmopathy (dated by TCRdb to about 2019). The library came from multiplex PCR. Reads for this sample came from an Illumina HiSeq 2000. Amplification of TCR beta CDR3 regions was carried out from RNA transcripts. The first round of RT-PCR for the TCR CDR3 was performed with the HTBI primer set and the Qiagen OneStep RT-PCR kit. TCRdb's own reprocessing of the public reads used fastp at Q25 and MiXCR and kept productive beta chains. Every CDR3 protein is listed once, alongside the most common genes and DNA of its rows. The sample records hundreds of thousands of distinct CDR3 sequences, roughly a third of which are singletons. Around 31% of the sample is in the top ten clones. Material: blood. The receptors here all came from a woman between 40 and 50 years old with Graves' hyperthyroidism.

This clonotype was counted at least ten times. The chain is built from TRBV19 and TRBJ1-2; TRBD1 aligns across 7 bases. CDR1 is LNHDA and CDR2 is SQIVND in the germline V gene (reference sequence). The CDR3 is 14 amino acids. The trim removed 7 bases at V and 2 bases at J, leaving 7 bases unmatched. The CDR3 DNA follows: TGTGCCAGTAATCCAGGGGGGCCGAACTATGGCTACACCTTC. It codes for CASNPGGPNYGYTF.

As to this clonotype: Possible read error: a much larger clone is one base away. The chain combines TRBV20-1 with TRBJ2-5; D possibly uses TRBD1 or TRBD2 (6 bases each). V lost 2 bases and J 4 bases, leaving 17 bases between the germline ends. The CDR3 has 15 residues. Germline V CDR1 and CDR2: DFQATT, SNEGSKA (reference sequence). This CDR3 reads CSARPWGASRETQYF. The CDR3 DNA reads TGCAGTGCTAGACCTTGGGGGGCGTCCCGAGAGACCCAGTACTTC.

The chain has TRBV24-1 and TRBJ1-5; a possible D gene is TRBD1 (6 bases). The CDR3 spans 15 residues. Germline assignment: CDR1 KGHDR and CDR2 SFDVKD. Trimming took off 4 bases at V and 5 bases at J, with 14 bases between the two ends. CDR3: CATSDSGTTYQPQHF. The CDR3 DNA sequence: TGTGCCACCAGTGACTCCGGGACAACATATCAGCCCCAGCATTTT.

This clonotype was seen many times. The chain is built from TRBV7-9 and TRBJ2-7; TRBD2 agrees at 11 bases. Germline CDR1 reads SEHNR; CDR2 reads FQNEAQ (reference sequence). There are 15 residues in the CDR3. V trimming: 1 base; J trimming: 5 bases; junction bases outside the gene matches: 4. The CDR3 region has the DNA TGTGCCAGCAGCTTAGTAGCGGGAGGGCCCCACGAGCAGTACTTC. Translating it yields CASSLVAGGPHEQYF.

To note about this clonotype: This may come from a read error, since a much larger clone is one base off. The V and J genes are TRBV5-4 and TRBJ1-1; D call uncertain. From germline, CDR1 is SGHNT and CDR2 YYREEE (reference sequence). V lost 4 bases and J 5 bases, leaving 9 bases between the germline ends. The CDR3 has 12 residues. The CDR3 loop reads CASSRERTEAFF. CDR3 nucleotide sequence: TGTGCCAGCAGCCGGGAGCGGACTGAAGCTTTCTTT.

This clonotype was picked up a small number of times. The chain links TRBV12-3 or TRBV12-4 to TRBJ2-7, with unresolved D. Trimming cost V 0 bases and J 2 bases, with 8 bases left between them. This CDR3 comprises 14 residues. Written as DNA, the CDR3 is TGTGCCAGCAGTTTAGCGCGGAGTACCTACGAGCAGTACTTC. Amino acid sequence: CASSLARSTYEQYF.

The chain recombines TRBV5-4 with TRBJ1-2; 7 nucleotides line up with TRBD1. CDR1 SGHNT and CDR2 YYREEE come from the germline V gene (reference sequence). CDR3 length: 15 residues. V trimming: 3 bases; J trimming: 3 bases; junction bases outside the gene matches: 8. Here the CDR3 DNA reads TGTGCCAGCAGCTCGACAGGGTTTGCGGACTATGGCTACACCTTC. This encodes CASSSTGFADYGYTF.

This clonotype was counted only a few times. CDR3 sequence (DNA): TGCGCCAGCAGCTTGGCCGAATCGGTTCTAGACGGCTACACCTTC. It specifies CASSLAESVLDGYTF. The V call is TRBV5-1, the J call TRBJ1-2; no definite D call. Looked up from germline, CDR1 is SGHRS and CDR2 is YFSETQ. V lost 0 bases and J lost 8, with 17 bases in between. The CDR3 loop spans 15 amino acids.

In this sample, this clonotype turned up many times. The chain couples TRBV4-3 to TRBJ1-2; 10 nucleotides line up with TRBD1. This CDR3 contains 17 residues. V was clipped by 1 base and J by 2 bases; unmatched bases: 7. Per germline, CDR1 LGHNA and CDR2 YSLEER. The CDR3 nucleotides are TGCGCCAGCAGCCAAGTAGCGGGACAGGGGCCAAACTATGGCTACACCTTC. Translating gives CASSQVAGQGPNYGYTF.

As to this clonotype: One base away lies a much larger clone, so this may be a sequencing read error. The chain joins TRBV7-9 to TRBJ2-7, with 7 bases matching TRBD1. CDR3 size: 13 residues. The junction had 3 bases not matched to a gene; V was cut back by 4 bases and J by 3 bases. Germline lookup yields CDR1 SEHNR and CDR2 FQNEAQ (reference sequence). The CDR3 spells CASSSGQNYEQYF. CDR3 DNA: TGTGCCAGCAGCTCGGGACAGAACTACGAGCAGTACTTC. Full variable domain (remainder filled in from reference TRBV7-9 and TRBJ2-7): DTGVSQNPRHKITKRGQNVTFRCDPISEHNRLYWYRQTLGQGPEFLTYFQNEAQLEKSRLLSDRFSAERPKGSFSTLEIQRTEQGDSAMYLCASSSGQNYEQYFGPGTRLTVT.

The CDR3 region has the DNA TGCGCCAGCAGCCAGGACTGGGTCGTTACTGCTAATGAAAAACTGTTTTTT. Translated: CASSQDWVVTANEKLFF. This chain joins TRBV4-3 and TRBJ1-4; D remains ambiguous. From germline, CDR1 is LGHNA and CDR2 YSLEER. Trimming took off 3 bases at V and 3 bases at J, with 17 bases between the two ends. The CDR3 is 17 residues long.

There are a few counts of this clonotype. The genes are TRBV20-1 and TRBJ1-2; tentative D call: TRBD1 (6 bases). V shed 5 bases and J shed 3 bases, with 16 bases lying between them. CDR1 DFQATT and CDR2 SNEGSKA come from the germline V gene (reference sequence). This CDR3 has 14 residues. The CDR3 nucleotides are TGCAGTGCTGGACCCGGGGGGCGCGACTATGGCTACACCTTC. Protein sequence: CSAGPGGRDYGYTF.

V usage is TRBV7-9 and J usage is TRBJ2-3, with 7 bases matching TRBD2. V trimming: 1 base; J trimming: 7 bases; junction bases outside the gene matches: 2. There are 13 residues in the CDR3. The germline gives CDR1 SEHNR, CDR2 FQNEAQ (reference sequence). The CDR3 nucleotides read TGTGCCAGCAGCTTAGGGGAGGGGAATACGCAGTATTTT. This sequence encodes CASSLGEGNTQYF.

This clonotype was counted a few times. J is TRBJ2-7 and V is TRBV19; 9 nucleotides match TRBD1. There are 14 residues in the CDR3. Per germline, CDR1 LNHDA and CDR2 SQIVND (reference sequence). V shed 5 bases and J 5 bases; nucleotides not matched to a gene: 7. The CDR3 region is CASSLGTGMHEQYF. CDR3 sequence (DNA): TGTGCCAGTAGTCTAGGGACAGGGATGCACGAGCAGTACTTC.

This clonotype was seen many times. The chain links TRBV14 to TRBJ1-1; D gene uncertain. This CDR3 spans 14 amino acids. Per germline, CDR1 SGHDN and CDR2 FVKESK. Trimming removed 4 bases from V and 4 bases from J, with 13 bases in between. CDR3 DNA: TGTGCCAGCAGCCTTCAAAATCGGGGCACTGAAGCTTTCTTT. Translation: CASSLQNRGTEAFF.

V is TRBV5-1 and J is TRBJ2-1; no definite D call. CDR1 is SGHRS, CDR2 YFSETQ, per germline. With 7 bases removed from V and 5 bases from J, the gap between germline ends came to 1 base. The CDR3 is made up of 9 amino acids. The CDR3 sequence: CASDNEQFF. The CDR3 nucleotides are TGCGCCAGCGACAATGAGCAGTTCTTC.

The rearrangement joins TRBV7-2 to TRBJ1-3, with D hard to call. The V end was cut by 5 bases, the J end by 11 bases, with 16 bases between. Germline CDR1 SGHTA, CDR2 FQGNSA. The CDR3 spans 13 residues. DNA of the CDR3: TGTGCCAGCAGCCAAGGTACCTTCCGGGCCATATATTTT. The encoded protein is CASSQGTFRAIYF.

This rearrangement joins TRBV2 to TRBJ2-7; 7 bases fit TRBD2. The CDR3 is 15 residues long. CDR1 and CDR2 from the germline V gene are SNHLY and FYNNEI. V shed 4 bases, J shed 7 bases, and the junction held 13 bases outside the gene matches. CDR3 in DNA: TGTGCCAGCAGTGTCGAGCGGGGTTTTGGCAATGAGCAGTACTTC. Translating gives CASSVERGFGNEQYF.

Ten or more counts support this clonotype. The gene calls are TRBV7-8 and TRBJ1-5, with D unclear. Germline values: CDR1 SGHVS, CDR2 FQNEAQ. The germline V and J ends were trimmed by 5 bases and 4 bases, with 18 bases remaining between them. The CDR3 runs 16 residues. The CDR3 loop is CASSNRNSGLNQPQHF. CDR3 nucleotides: TGTGCCAGCAGCAACCGTAACTCAGGATTAAATCAGCCCCAGCATTTT.

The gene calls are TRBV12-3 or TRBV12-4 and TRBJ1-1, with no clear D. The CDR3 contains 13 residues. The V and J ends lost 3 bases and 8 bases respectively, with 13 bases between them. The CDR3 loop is CASSFGDFPEAFF. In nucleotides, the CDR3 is TGTGCCAGCAGTTTTGGAGATTTTCCGGAAGCTTTCTTT.

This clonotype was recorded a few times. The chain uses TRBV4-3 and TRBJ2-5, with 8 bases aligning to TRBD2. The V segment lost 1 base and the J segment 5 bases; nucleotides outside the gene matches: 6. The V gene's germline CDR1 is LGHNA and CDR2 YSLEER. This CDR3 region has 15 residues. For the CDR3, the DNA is TGCGCCAGCAGCCAAGCCCTAGCGGGTAGGGAGACCCAGTACTTC. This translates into CASSQALAGRETQYF.

The CDR3 is CASSYSTLGLAGVDTGELFF. CDR3 nucleotides: TGTGCCAGCAGTTACTCGACCCTGGGGCTAGCGGGAGTCGACACCGGGGAGCTGTTTTTT. The chain couples TRBV6-5 to TRBJ2-2, with 10 positions matching TRBD2. The germline V gene encodes CDR1 MNHEY and CDR2 SVGAGI. V dropped 0 bases and J dropped 3; count of bases not matched to a gene: 13. This CDR3 has 20 residues.